The 20 T cell receptor beta chains below all came from one sample that was sequenced in a study of blood T cell repertoires in COVID-19. Sequencing used immunoSEQ multiplex PCR; TCRdb keeps in-frame clones, though not all of them. The table shows approximately 130,000 clones, with around 82% occurring only once. The sample consisted of peripheral blood. These receptors all stem from a human donor in a cohort sampled during active COVID-19.

The chain joins TRBV5-5 to TRBJ2-2; weak D call: TRBD2 (5 bases). CDR1 is SGHKS and CDR2 is YYEKEE in the germline V gene (reference sequence). The germline V and J ends were trimmed by 3 bases and 2 bases, with 8 bases remaining between them. This CDR3 spans 14 amino acids. This CDR3 reads CASSWTGNTGELFF. CDR3 nucleotides: TGTGCCAGCAGCTGGACGGGAAACACCGGGGAGCTGTTTTTT.

This clone appeared a few times. The rearrangement links TRBV6-5 to TRBJ1-1; D not certain. Trimming shortened V by 0 bases and J by 1 base, and 6 bases separated the two germline ends. CDR1 is MNHEY and CDR2 is SVGAGI in the germline V gene. There are 14 residues in the CDR3. As DNA, the CDR3 is TGTGCCAGCAGTTACTCGCCGGGGAACACTGAAGCTTTCTTT. Its protein product is CASSYSPGNTEAFF.

V usage is TRBV6-5 and J usage is TRBJ1-2; D perhaps matches TRBD1 (6 bases). V was shortened by 4 bases and J by 2 bases, with 11 bases between the two germline ends. This CDR3 has 14 amino acids. Germline V gives CDR1 MNHEY, CDR2 SVGAGI. Here the CDR3 reads CASSSHRANYGYTF. DNA of the CDR3: TGTGCCAGCAGTTCGCACAGGGCCAACTATGGCTACACCTTC.

This clone was observed a few times. The J gene is TRBJ2-7, the V gene TRBV2, with D hard to call. Germline V gives CDR1 SNHLY, CDR2 FYNNEI. V was cut by 4 bases and J by 2 bases, with 12 bases left in between. CDR3 length equals 14 residues. CDR3: CASSVVGSTYEQYF. In DNA, the CDR3 is TGTGCCAGCAGTGTGGTGGGCTCTACCTACGAGCAGTACTTC.

CDR3 bases: TGCGCCAGCAGCGCGACTAGCGGGGGGGTAAGGGAGACCCAGTACTTC. Protein sequence: CASSATSGGVRETQYF. The chain employs TRBV5-1 and TRBJ2-5; 14 bases fit TRBD2. The CDR3 runs 16 residues. Germline V gene sequence: CDR1 SGHRS, CDR2 YFSETQ. Trimming removed 4 bases from V and 5 bases from J; junction bases left unmatched: 7.

The chain is built from TRBV18 and TRBJ1-3; 9 nucleotides agree with TRBD1. Germline assignment: CDR1 KGHSH and CDR2 LQKENI. Trimming at V came to 8 bases and at J to 0 bases, leaving 5 bases not matched to a gene. The CDR3 has 15 residues. CDR3 loop: CASLRQGGSGNTIYF. DNA of the CDR3: TGTGCCAGCCTCCGACAGGGGGGCTCTGGAAACACCATATATTTT.

The J gene is TRBJ2-3, the V gene TRBV6-5; D is ambiguous. Germline V gives CDR1 MNHEY, CDR2 SVGAGI. V was cut by 2 bases and J by 6 bases, with 12 bases left in between. This CDR3 is built from 14 residues. In DNA form, the CDR3 reads TGTGCCAGCAGTTACCGCCCGGTGTCGGATACGCAGTATTTT. The encoded protein is CASSYRPVSDTQYF.

The chain employs TRBV5-1 and TRBJ1-2, with D uncertain. V was clipped by 6 bases and J by 0 bases, with 9 bases between them. Germline CDR1 and CDR2: SGHRS and YFSETQ. The CDR3 spans 13 residues. The CDR3 bases are TGCGCCAGCAAGAAGGAGGCTAACTATGGCTACACCTTC. Its translation is CASKKEANYGYTF. Based on the CDR3 plus reference TRBV5-1 and TRBJ1-2, the full variable domain is KAGVTQTPRYLIKTRGQQVTLSCSPISGHRSVSWYQQTPGQGLQFLFEYFSETQRNKGNFPGRFSGRQFSNSRSEMNVSTLELGDSALYLCASKKEANYGYTFGSGTRLTVV.

This chain uses TRBV5-1 with TRBJ1-4, with 8 nucleotides matching TRBD1. CDR1 and CDR2 from the germline V gene are SGHRS and YFSETQ. CDR3 length: 15 amino acids. V shed 2 bases and J 7 bases; nucleotides not matched to a gene: 7. This CDR3 is CASSFGQGESEKLFF. The CDR3 coding sequence is TGCGCCAGCAGCTTCGGACAGGGAGAGAGTGAAAAACTGTTTTTT.

The CDR3 reads CASSLGGPGQETQYF. The CDR3 bases are TGTGCCAGCAGCTTAGGTGGTCCCGGCCAAGAGACCCAGTACTTC. This chain joins TRBV7-2 and TRBJ2-5; D remains ambiguous. Germline assignment: CDR1 SGHTA and CDR2 FQGNSA. Trimming pared 1 base from V and 1 base from J, leaving 10 bases between. The CDR3 consists of 15 residues.

The V and J genes are TRBV7-8 and TRBJ2-1; weak D call: TRBD1 (6 bases). This CDR3 has 16 amino acids. V was cut by 4 bases and J by 4 bases, with 17 bases left in between. Looked up from germline, CDR1 is SGHVS and CDR2 is FQNEAQ. In DNA form, the CDR3 reads TGTGCCAGCAGCTCTCCATCAGGGGACCGATACAATGAGCAGTTCTTC. This gives the protein CASSSPSGDRYNEQFF.

This clone has only a few counts. The CDR3, as DNA: TGTGCCAGCAGTTACCCCCTGTCCAGGGGGCTCAATCAGCCCCAGCATTTT. It translates to CASSYPLSRGLNQPQHF. The J gene is TRBJ1-5, the V gene TRBV6-2 or TRBV6-3; 8 bases are shared with TRBD1. The length of the CDR3 is 17 residues. V lost 2 bases, J lost 3 bases, and 9 bases stayed unmatched. CDR1 and CDR2 from the germline V gene are MNHEY and SVGEGT.

The rearrangement joins TRBV2 to TRBJ1-1; 12 nucleotides align to TRBD1. Germline CDR1 reads SNHLY; CDR2 reads FYNNEI. V shed 4 bases and J 6 bases; nucleotides not matched to a gene: 3. The CDR3 has 14 amino acids. This CDR3 reads CASSGGQGAPEAFF. In nucleotides, the CDR3 is TGTGCCAGCAGTGGGGGACAGGGGGCCCCTGAAGCTTTCTTT.

This clone was picked up a small number of times. V gene TRBV5-4 combines with J gene TRBJ2-3; a possible D gene is TRBD2 (6 bases). V dropped 5 bases and J dropped 0 bases, with 13 bases sitting between them. This CDR3 contains 15 residues. Germline lookup yields CDR1 SGHNT and CDR2 YYREEE (reference sequence). The CDR3 loop is CASRGDGTSTDTQYF. The CDR3 DNA reads as TGTGCCAGCAGGGGGGACGGGACTAGCACAGATACGCAGTATTTT.

The chain employs TRBV19 and TRBJ2-5; 9 nucleotides match TRBD1. This CDR3 spans 12 amino acids. V gave up 10 bases and J gave up 6 bases; unmatched junction bases: 6. Per germline, CDR1 LNHDA and CDR2 SQIVND (reference sequence). The CDR3 region is CATGQGSKTQYF. For the CDR3, the DNA is TGTGCCACCGGACAGGGGTCGAAGACCCAGTACTTC. The full variable domain, in which reference TRBV19 and TRBJ2-5 provide the parts outside the CDR3, is DGGITQSPKYLFRKEGQNVTLSCEQNLNHDAMYWYRQDPGQGLRLIYYSQIVNDFQKGDIAEGYSVSREKKESFPLTVTSAQKNPTAFYLCATGQGSKTQYFGPGTRLLVL.

This clone has a single count. The chain carries TRBV28 and TRBJ1-4; D unclear. Trimming shortened V by 7 bases and J by 13 bases, and 16 bases separated the two germline ends. CDR1 and CDR2 from the germline V gene are MDHEN and SYDVKM. The CDR3 has 12 residues. CDR3 amino acids: CASTMGGRTLFF. As DNA, the CDR3 is TGTGCCAGCACCATGGGAGGAAGGACACTGTTTTTT.

The V gene is TRBV6-1, the J gene TRBJ1-1; 12 bases align to TRBD1. Trimming at V came to 4 bases and at J to 1 base, leaving 10 bases not matched to a gene. Germline values: CDR1 MNHNS, CDR2 SASEGT. This CDR3 contains 18 residues. The CDR3 nucleotides are TGTGCCAGCAGTGCCGGGACAGGGGGCCTAAACTCGAACACTGAAGCTTTCTTT. This translates into CASSAGTGGLNSNTEAFF.

The chain is built from TRBV11-2 and TRBJ2-7; TRBD1 matches 8 bases. CDR3 length equals 15 residues. J gave up 3 bases and V 2 bases, and 6 bases lay outside the gene matches. Germline V gives CDR1 SGHAT, CDR2 FQNNGV. The CDR3 DNA follows: TGTGCCAGCAGCTTATTGGGGACAGGCAACTACGAGCAGTACTTC. It specifies CASSLLGTGNYEQYF.

The CDR3 protein is CASSYRGQGAYEQYF. DNA of the CDR3: TGTGCCAGCAGTTATCGAGGACAGGGGGCCTACGAGCAGTACTTC. The rearrangement uses TRBV6-5 and TRBJ2-7; TRBD1 agrees at 10 bases. The germline CDR1 and CDR2 sequences are MNHEY and SVGAGI. CDR3 length: 15 residues. The V and J ends lost 3 bases and 2 bases, in that order; junction bases with no gene match: 4.

The V call is TRBV18, the J call TRBJ2-5; TRBD2 agrees at 13 bases. Germline V gene sequence: CDR1 KGHSH, CDR2 LQKENI. V lost 1 base, J lost 3 bases, and 2 bases stayed unmatched. The CDR3 has 16 residues. CDR3 coding DNA: TGTGCCAGCTCACCACTGACTAGCGGGGGGAAAGAGACCCAGTACTTC. Translating it yields CASSPLTSGGKETQYF.